The rows below give T cell receptor beta chains drawn from one sample of a study of blood T cell repertoires in COVID-19. The method was immunoSEQ multiplex PCR; TCRdb's version includes in-frame clones alone and lacks a portion of them. The sample contains 200,000 to 250,000 clones, approximately 78% of which appear only once. Sequenced material: peripheral blood. The source of these receptors is a woman between 35 and 50 years old with acute or convalescent COVID-19. The CDR3 runs from the conserved cysteine through the conserved F or W. Size is stated for part of the rows, as once, few or many counts, or as a class when the clone is expanded.

J gene,clone size,V gene,CDR3 protein
TRBJ1-2,NA,TRBV7-2,CASSHHISRYSGFNGYTF
TRBJ2-5,NA,TRBV27,CASSLGAEYQETQYF
TRBJ2-1,NA,TRBV9,CASSEGLAGNPRWNEQFF
TRBJ1-4,NA,TRBV19,CASRPNRDRAEKLFF
TRBJ2-1,NA,TRBV4-2,CASSQDGGDTKEQFF
TRBJ1-2,NA,TRBV19,CASSIPGTPPFYGYTF
TRBJ2-3,once,TRBV5-6,CASSSPGLAGSGTDTQYF
TRBJ2-2,NA,TRBV29-1,CSARVGGTGELFF
TRBJ1-6,NA,TRBV4-3,CASSQESEGTYNSPLHF
TRBJ2-7,NA,TRBV7-2,CASSVTGTSGYEQYF
TRBJ2-7,NA,TRBV30,CAWNSGAGSYEQYF
TRBJ1-1,NA,TRBV13,CASSRGTSPNTEAFF
TRBJ2-7,NA,TRBV5-6,CASSLTSGGSFYEQYF
TRBJ2-5,NA,TRBV14,CASSPRTSGRQETQYF
TRBJ2-7,NA,TRBV14,CASSQDRTVSYEQYF
TRBJ2-7,NA,TRBV7-2,CASSFRISGGAYEQYF
TRBJ1-2,NA,TRBV6-4,CASRRTGGADGYTF
TRBJ1-1,NA,TRBV24-1,CATSDTGAEAFF
TRBJ1-6,NA,TRBV5-6,CASSWAAYSYNSPLHF
TRBJ1-2,NA,TRBV9,CASSVSIQTGDYGYTF
TRBJ2-1,NA,TRBV3-1/TRBV3-2,CASSQVKTSGLTGEQFF
TRBJ1-1,NA,TRBV4-2,CASSQDGKGEAFF
TRBJ1-6,NA,TRBV4-1,CASSKRGSSDLKSPLHF
TRBJ2-1,NA,TRBV15,CATSHTGGGLVDEQFF
TRBJ2-7,NA,TRBV5-8,CASSPGTGGYYEQYF
TRBJ2-1,once,TRBV9,CASTHNTEQFF
TRBJ1-6,NA,TRBV5-4,CASSLAGIRTGRNSPLHF
TRBJ2-7,NA,TRBV11-2,CASSAGLAVTYEQYF
TRBJ2-5,once,TRBV5-4,CASSFGGRAEETQYF
TRBJ1-1,NA,TRBV18,CASSPTLAGGRNTEAFF
TRBJ2-2,NA,TRBV6-5,CASSYNPGMRFF
TRBJ1-6,NA,TRBV9,CASSPRGRSYNSPLHF
TRBJ1-1,NA,TRBV4-3,CASSQDLTGQAFF
TRBJ2-1,NA,TRBV3-1/TRBV3-2,CASSSRPGFSSYNEQFF
TRBJ2-6,NA,TRBV18,CASSSRGGPAGANVLTF
TRBJ1-2,NA,TRBV25-1,CASSGNSYGYTF
TRBJ1-1,NA,TRBV27,CASSPGQGLGGNTEAFF
TRBJ1-2,NA,TRBV11-2,CASSLDPGTGDNYGYTF
TRBJ2-3,few,TRBV5-1,CASSPNTGDTQYF
TRBJ2-2,NA,TRBV7-2,CASSLAGAVGELFF
TRBJ1-1,NA,TRBV15,CATSIKGQLNTEAFF
TRBJ2-1,NA,TRBV15,CATSRGRDYNEQFF
TRBJ2-3,NA,TRBV27,CASSLTGDTQYF
TRBJ1-6,NA,TRBV4-3,CASSQGGGGAGTGNSPLHF
TRBJ2-7,NA,TRBV7-2,CASSWAEAYEQYF
TRBJ1-2,NA,TRBV6-5,CASSYSLEVGYTF
TRBJ1-2,NA,TRBV18,CASSPTGPGWGYTF
TRBJ1-1,NA,TRBV29-1,CSVVWGGATEAFF
TRBJ1-5,NA,TRBV27,CASSLGQGASQPQHF
TRBJ1-2,NA,TRBV7-2,CASSPFGGGYTF
TRBJ1-3,many,TRBV24-1,CATSATWEDTIYF
TRBJ1-2,NA,TRBV9,CASSSSLRDRENYGYTF
TRBJ2-1,NA,TRBV15,CATSRDWASGGAGEQFF
TRBJ1-2,NA,TRBV12-5,CASGLVLKQATNYGYTF
TRBJ2-1,NA,TRBV11-2,CASSTNSLAGGLANEQFF